The clone carrying this TCR beta chain was seen a few times. Its specificity is unknown. The sample comes from a study of T cell repertoires in cytomegalovirus infection. TCRdb itself ran the reads through MiXCR, one entry per CDR3 protein. The sample consists of hundreds of thousands of distinct CDR3 sequences, about 29% of them appearing once. The CDR3 contains 14 residues. Germline V gives CDR1 MNHEY, CDR2 SVGAGI. V lost 7 bases and J lost 10; bases outside the gene matches: 8. The chain carries TRBV6-5 and TRBJ2-1, with TRBD2 matching 12 bases. This material consisted of cultured PBMCs, taken from culture after CMV antigen stimulation. The sequence derives from a human donor in good health (CMV status not recorded). Some clones in this sample may be carry-over from other donors' samples. As DNA, the CDR3 is TGTGCCAGCAATTCGGTCGGGACTAGCGGGGAGCAGTTCTTC. Translating gives CASNSVGTSGEQFF.